The 21 T cell receptor beta chains in this list originate from one sample, sequenced in a study of identical twins. From the 5' RACE reads, TCRdb called clonotypes with MiXCR, one entry per CDR3 protein. The profile shows some 250,000 distinct CDR3 sequences, 6% to 7% of them singletons. These data also formed part of another study, on T cells expressing NK-cell markers.

Sequenced sample: CD8+ T cells sorted from blood. Receptors originate from a woman in her late teens or twenties in good health.

In this sample, this clonotype turned up many times. The chain joins TRBV29-1 to TRBJ2-3, with TRBD2 identical over 7 bases. The CDR3 runs to 15 residues. Germline V CDR1 and CDR2: SQVTM, ANQGSEA. V shed 0 bases, J shed 0 bases, and the junction held 3 bases outside the gene matches. CDR3 nucleotide sequence: TGCAGCGTTGAAGAGGGAGGGATAAGCACAGATACGCAGTATTTT. This translates into CSVEEGGISTDTQYF.

This clonotype was found a few times. The chain couples TRBV15 to TRBJ1-1; tentatively, D is TRBD1 (5 bases). V gave up 0 bases and J gave up 1 base, with 9 bases separating them. The CDR3 covers 15 residues. Germline V gene sequence: CDR1 LNHNV, CDR2 YYDKDF (reference sequence). CDR3 sequence (DNA): TGTGCCACCAGCAGAGATTTGGGGGGGAACACTGAAGCTTTCTTT. Translation: CATSRDLGGNTEAFF.

The rearrangement links TRBV6-1 to TRBJ2-5, with 9 positions matching TRBD2. V was clipped by 6 bases and J by 5 bases; unmatched bases: 7. CDR1 is MNHNS, CDR2 SASEGT, per germline. CDR3 length: 14 amino acids. For the CDR3, the DNA is TGTGCCAGCAGGAGCGGGAGGCCTCAGGAGACCCAGTACTTC. Translating gives CASRSGRPQETQYF.

This clonotype was counted between two and nine times. The gene calls are TRBV27 and TRBJ1-2; D is ambiguous. The germline gives CDR1 MNHEY, CDR2 SMNVEV (reference sequence). V lost 3 bases, J lost 3 bases, and 8 bases lay in between. The CDR3 totals 13 residues. The CDR3 loop reads CASSFPGYYGYTF. The CDR3 coding sequence is TGTGCCAGCAGTTTTCCCGGCTACTATGGCTACACCTTC.

The rearrangement links TRBV11-2 to TRBJ2-5, with TRBD2 matching 8 bases. V shed 0 bases, J shed 5 bases, and the junction held 17 bases outside the gene matches. Looked up from germline, CDR1 is SGHAT and CDR2 is FQNNGV. CDR3 size: 19 residues. The DNA for the CDR3 is TGTGCCAGCAGCTTAGATCAATACGGCGGGGGGCCTCGCGCTGAGACCCAGTACTTC. Its protein is CASSLDQYGGGPRAETQYF.

This clonotype has a handful of counts. This chain joins TRBV7-2 and TRBJ2-3; 7 nucleotides align to TRBD1. Looked up from germline, CDR1 is SGHTA and CDR2 is FQGNSA. V lost 4 bases and J lost 3; bases outside the gene matches: 10. The CDR3 is 16 residues long. CDR3 sequence reads: CASSSRGRGHTDTQYF. The DNA of the CDR3 is TGTGCCAGCAGCTCCCGGGGAAGGGGGCATACAGATACGCAGTATTTT. The variable domain in full, with the rest retrieved from reference TRBV7-2 and TRBJ2-3, is GAGVSQSPSNKVTEKGKDVELRCDPISGHTALYWYRQSLGQGLEFLIYFQGNSAPDKSGLPSDRFSAERTGGSVSTLTIQRTQQEDSAVYLCASSSRGRGHTDTQYFGPGTRLTVL.

In this sample, this clonotype turned up many times. The chain carries TRBV29-1 and TRBJ2-7; D unresolved. V shed 6 bases and J shed 0 bases, with 12 bases lying between them. Germline loops: CDR1 SQVTM, CDR2 ANQGSEA. There are 13 residues in the CDR3. The CDR3 loop reads CSVRYSSSYEQYF. CDR3 nucleotides: TGCAGCGTGCGATACAGTTCCTCCTACGAGCAGTACTTC.

V usage is TRBV12-3 or TRBV12-4 and J usage is TRBJ1-6; 7 positions agree with TRBD1. The V and J ends lost 3 bases and 7 bases, in that order; junction bases with no gene match: 3. The CDR3 length is 14 residues. CDR3 amino acids: CASSFGGGNSPLHF. DNA for the CDR3: TGTGCCAGCAGTTTTGGAGGGGGCAATTCACCCCTCCACTTT.

The rearrangement links TRBV7-8 to TRBJ2-1; a weak D match, TRBD2 (5 bases). The V and J ends lost 2 bases and 8 bases respectively, with 16 bases between them. The CDR3 has 15 residues. The germline CDR1 and CDR2 sequences are SGHVS and FQNEAQ. The CDR3 DNA follows: TGTGCCAGCAGCTTAAAACTAGTCGGGGTGGATGAGCAGTTCTTC. Translated: CASSLKLVGVDEQFF.

This clonotype occurred many times. This sequence joins TRBV5-1 and TRBJ1-2; D ambiguous. Germline V gives CDR1 SGHRS, CDR2 YFSETQ. The ends were cut back, 3 bases at V and 0 bases at J, with 9 bases in the middle. The CDR3 spans 14 residues. Here the CDR3 DNA reads TGCGCCAGCAGCTATGGGCGTCCTAACTATGGCTACACCTTC. Translating gives CASSYGRPNYGYTF.

CDR3 coding DNA: TGTGCCAGCAGCCCGGGACAGGGGGCCTATGAGCAGTTCTTC. Protein sequence: CASSPGQGAYEQFF. The chain joins TRBV5-6 to TRBJ2-1, with 12 nucleotides matching TRBD1. The germline V gene has CDR1 SGHDT and CDR2 YYEEEE. The CDR3 consists of 14 residues. J gave up 8 bases and V 4 bases, and 4 bases lay outside the gene matches. The full variable domain, with the rest looked up from reference TRBV5-6 and TRBJ2-1, is DAGVTQSPTHLIKTRGQQVTLRCSPKSGHDTVSWYQQALGQGPQFIFQYYEEEERQRGNFPDRFSGHQFPNYSSELNVNALLLGDSALYLCASSPGQGAYEQFFGPGTRLTVL.

The chain is built from TRBV19 and TRBJ2-1; TRBD2 agrees at 9 bases. Trimming cost V 7 bases and J 9 bases; bases outside gene matches: 10. The V gene's germline CDR1 is LNHDA and CDR2 SQIVND (reference sequence). The CDR3 length is 14 residues. CDR3: CASMVGAGGPEQFF. As DNA, the CDR3 is TGTGCCAGTATGGTCGGGGCGGGGGGGCCTGAGCAGTTCTTC.

V usage is TRBV6-2 or TRBV6-3 and J usage is TRBJ2-1; D could derive from TRBD1 or TRBD2 (5 bases each). Germline CDR1 reads MNHEY; CDR2 reads SVGEGT. V gave up 7 bases and J gave up 2 bases, with 15 bases separating them. CDR3 length equals 15 residues. In DNA form, the CDR3 reads TGTGCCAGCACCCCGTTAAGGGGAGCCTACAATGAGCAGTTCTTC. Residues: CASTPLRGAYNEQFF.

Written as DNA, the CDR3 is TGTGCCAGCAGCCGATATTTGGGACAGAACACTGAAGCTTTCTTT. Translated: CASSRYLGQNTEAFF. This chain links TRBV6-1 with TRBJ1-1; a possible D gene is TRBD1 (6 bases). The CDR3 consists of 15 residues. V lost 6 bases and J 1 base, leaving 15 bases between the germline ends. The germline V gene has CDR1 MNHNS and CDR2 SASEGT.

CDR3 region: CASSYPGEQGGQFF. For the CDR3, the DNA is TGTGCCAGCAGTTACCCGGGTGAGCAGGGAGGGCAGTTCTTC. The chain is built from TRBV6-2 or TRBV6-3 and TRBJ2-1; D may be TRBD2 (6 bases). V was clipped by 2 bases and J by 12 bases, with 17 bases between them. The CDR3 runs 14 residues. Germline V lookup: CDR1 MNHEY, CDR2 SVGEGT.

This clonotype was detected a few times. As DNA, the CDR3 is TGCGCCAGCAGCCCCACTACAGGGATCCCTAGCACAGATACGCAGTATTTT. It yields the protein CASSPTTGIPSTDTQYF. The chain is built from TRBV5-1 and TRBJ2-3; D possibly corresponds to TRBD1 (6 bases). The CDR3 contains 17 residues. Trimming took 4 bases from V and 0 from J, leaving 18 bases between them. The V gene's germline CDR1 is SGHRS and CDR2 YFSETQ.

With regard to this clonotype: At one boundary the junction diverges from the germline segment, which might be a read error. V and J are TRBV20-1 and TRBJ2-7; weak D call: TRBD1 (6 bases). This CDR3 comprises 13 residues. The germline V gene encodes CDR1 DFQATT and CDR2 SNEGSKA (reference sequence). CDR3 nucleotide sequence: TGCAGTGCCGCGGACAGTAGCTCCTACCAGCAGTACTTC. Translation: CSAADSSSYQQYF.

In DNA, the CDR3 is TGTGCCAGCAGCGTATCTAGCAGCTCCTACAATGAGCAGTTCTTC. Protein product: CASSVSSSSYNEQFF. The chain links TRBV7-7 to TRBJ2-1; the D gene is possibly TRBD2 (5 bases). Per germline, CDR1 SSHAT and CDR2 FNYEAQ (reference sequence). With 5 bases removed from V and 0 bases from J, the gap between germline ends came to 11 bases. CDR3 size: 15 residues.

Only a few counts were recorded for this clonotype. This rearrangement joins TRBV4-1 to TRBJ1-2, with D maybe TRBD1 (6 bases). CDR3 size: 13 residues. Germline CDR1 MGHRA, CDR2 YSYEKL. V was shortened by 4 bases and J by 8 bases, with 14 bases between the two germline ends. The CDR3 region has the DNA TGCGCCAGCAGCCCTCCAGGGGCCGAAGGCTACACCTTC. Translated: CASSPPGAEGYTF.

This clonotype was picked up a small number of times. The CDR3: CASSLGLNYEQYF. For the CDR3, the DNA is TGCGCCAGCAGCTTGGGACTAAACTACGAGCAGTACTTC. The V call is TRBV5-1, the J call TRBJ2-7; tentatively, D is TRBD2 (5 bases). V was trimmed by 0 bases and J by 3 bases, leaving 7 bases between them. CDR1 is SGHRS, CDR2 YFSETQ, per germline. CDR3 size: 13 residues.

A word on this clonotype: An end of the junction does not agree with germline; a read error may underlie this. V gene TRBV20-1 combines with J gene TRBJ2-3; 7 bases map to TRBD2. Germline CDR1 DFQATT, CDR2 SNEGSKA (reference sequence). The CDR3 spans 16 residues. CDR3 bases: TGCTGTGCTAGTGGGCCTAGCGGATTTAGCACAGATACGCAGTATTTT. Residues: CCASGPSGFSTDTQYF.